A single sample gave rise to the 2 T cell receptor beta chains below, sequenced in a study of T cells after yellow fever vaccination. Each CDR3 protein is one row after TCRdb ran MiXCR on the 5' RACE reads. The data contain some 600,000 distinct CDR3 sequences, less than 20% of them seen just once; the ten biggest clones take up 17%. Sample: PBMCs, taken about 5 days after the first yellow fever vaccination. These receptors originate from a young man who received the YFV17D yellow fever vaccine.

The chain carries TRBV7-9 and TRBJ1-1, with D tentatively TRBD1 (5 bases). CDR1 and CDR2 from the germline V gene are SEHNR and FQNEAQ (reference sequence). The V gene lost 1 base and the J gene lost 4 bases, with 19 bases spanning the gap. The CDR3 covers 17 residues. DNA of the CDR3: TGTGCCAGCAGCTTAGTCGGGCAGGGTCGGAAAGGCACTGAAGCTTTCTTT. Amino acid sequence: CASSLVGQGRKGTEAFF.

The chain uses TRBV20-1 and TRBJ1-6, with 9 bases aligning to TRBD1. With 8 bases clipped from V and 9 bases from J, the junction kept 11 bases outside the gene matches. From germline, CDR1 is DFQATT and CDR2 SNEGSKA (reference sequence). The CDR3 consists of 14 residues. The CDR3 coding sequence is TGCAGTTACGGATCCGGGACAGGGCTTTCACCCCTCCACTTT. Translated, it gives CSYGSGTGLSPLHF.